This TCR beta chain was obtained from a study of neoadjuvant anti-PD-1 for oral cavity cancer. Study-level background: Patients without progression received a fourth nivolumab dose around day 43, then surgical resection on days 50-56.

The V gene's germline CDR1 is LGHNT and CDR2 FRNRAP. The CDR3 has 14 residues. V was trimmed by 3 bases and J by 1 base, leaving 7 bases between them. This clone was seen a few times. Blood libraries mostly used around 510 ng genomic DNA, six replicates each. Some clones are missing from TCRdb's copy, which holds only in-frame ones; the method was immunoSEQ multiplex PCR. The profile shows roughly 60,000 clones, under 85% of them singletons. The clonotype was recovered from a person aged 40 to 85 with oral cavity squamous cell carcinoma. Specimen: PBMCs, collected before nivolumab (anti-PD-1) treatment. V gene TRBV12-5 combines with J gene TRBJ2-1; D may correspond to TRBD1 or TRBD2 (6 bases each). The chain's CDR3 is CASGLGGSYNEQFF. DNA of the CDR3: TGTGCTAGTGGTTTAGGGGGGTCCTACAATGAGCAGTTCTTC.